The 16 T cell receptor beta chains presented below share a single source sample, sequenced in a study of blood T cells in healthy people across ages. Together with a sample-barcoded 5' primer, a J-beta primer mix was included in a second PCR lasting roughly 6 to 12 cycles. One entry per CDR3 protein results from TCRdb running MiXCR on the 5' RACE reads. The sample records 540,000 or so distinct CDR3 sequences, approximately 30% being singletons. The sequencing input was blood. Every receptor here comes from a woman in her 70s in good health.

The CDR3 region has the DNA TGTGCCAGCAGAGCGGGGGCGACAGATACGCAGTATTTT. Translated: CASRAGATDTQYF. The chain recombines TRBV7-2 with TRBJ2-3, with 8 nucleotides matching TRBD2. This CDR3 has 13 amino acids. Germline V gene lookup returns CDR1 SGHTA and CDR2 FQGNSA. The V and J ends lost 6 bases and 3 bases, in that order; junction bases with no gene match: 2.

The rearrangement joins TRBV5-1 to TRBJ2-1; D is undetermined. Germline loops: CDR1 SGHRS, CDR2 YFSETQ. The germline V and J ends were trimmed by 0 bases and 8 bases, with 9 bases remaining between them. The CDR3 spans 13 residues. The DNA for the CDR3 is TGCGCCAGCAGCTTGGGTGGTGGCGATGAGCAGTTCTTC. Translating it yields CASSLGGGDEQFF.

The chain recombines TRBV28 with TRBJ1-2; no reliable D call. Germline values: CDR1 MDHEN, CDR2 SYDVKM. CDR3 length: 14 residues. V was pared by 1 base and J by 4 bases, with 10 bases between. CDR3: CASSLSARAYGYTF. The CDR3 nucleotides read TGTGCCAGCAGTTTATCGGCGCGGGCCTATGGCTACACCTTC.

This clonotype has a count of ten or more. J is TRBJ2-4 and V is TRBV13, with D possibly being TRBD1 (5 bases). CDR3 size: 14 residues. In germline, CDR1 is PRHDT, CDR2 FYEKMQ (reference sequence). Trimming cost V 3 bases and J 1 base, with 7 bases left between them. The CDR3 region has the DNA TGTGCCAGCAGCTTCCGACAGGCCAAAAACATTCAGTACTTC. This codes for CASSFRQAKNIQYF.

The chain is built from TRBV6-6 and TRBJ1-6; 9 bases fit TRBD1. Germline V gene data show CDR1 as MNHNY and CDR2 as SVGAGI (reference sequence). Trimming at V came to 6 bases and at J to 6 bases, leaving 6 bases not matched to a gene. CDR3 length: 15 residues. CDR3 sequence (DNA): TGTGCCAGCAGCCCCTTGGGACAGGGTAATTCACCCCTCCACTTT. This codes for CASSPLGQGNSPLHF.

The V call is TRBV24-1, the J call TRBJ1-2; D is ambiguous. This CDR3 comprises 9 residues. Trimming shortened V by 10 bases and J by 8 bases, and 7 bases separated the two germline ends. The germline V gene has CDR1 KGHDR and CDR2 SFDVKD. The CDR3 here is CATREGYTF. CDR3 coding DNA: TGTGCCACAAGGGAGGGCTACACCTTC.

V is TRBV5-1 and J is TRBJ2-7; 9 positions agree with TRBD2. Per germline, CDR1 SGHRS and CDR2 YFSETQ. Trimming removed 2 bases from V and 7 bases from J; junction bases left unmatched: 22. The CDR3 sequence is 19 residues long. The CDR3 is CASSFPTSGTLLNQMEQYF. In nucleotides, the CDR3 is TGCGCCAGCAGCTTTCCGACTAGCGGAACTCTTCTGAATCAGATGGAGCAGTACTTC. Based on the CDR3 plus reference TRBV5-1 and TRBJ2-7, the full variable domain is KAGVTQTPRYLIKTRGQQVTLSCSPISGHRSVSWYQQTPGQGLQFLFEYFSETQRNKGNFPGRFSGRQFSNSRSEMNVSTLELGDSALYLCASSFPTSGTLLNQMEQYFGPGTRLTVT.

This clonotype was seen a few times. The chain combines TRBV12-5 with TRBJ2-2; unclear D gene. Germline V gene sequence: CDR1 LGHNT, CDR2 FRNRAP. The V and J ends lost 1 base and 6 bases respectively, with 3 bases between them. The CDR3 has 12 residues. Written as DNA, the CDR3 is TGTGCTAGTGGTTTGGCTGCCGGGGAGCTGTTTTTT. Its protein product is CASGLAAGELFF.

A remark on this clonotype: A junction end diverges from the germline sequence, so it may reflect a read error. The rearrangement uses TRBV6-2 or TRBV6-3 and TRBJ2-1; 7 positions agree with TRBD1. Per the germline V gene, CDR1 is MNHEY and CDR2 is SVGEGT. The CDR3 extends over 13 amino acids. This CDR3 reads CASSKLLRDRSLF. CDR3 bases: TGTGCCAGCAGTAAGCTTCTCCGGGACAGATCCCTCTTC.

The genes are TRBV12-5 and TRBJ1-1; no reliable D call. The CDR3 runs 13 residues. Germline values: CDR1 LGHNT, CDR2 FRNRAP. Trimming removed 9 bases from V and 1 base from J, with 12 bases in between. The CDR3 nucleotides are TGTGCTAGGAATAGGACGAGGAACACTGAAGCTTTCTTT. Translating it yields CARNRTRNTEAFF.

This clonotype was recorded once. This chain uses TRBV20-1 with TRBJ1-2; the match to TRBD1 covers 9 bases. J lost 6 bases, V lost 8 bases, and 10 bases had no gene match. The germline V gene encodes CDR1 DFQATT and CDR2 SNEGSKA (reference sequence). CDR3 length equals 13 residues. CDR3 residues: CSCRVGTGNGYTF. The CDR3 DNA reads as TGCAGTTGCAGAGTTGGGACAGGGAATGGCTACACCTTC.

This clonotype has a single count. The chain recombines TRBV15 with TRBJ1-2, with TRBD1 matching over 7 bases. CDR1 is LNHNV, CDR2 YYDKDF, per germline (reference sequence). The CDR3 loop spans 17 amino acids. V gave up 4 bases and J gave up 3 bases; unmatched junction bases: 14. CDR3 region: CATSTRTGSVKHYGYTF. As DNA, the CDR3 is TGTGCCACCAGCACGAGGACAGGCTCCGTCAAGCACTATGGCTACACCTTC.

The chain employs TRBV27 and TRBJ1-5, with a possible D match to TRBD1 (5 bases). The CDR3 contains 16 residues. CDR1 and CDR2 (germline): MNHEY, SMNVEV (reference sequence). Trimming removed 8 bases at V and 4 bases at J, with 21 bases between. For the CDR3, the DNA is TGTGCCAGCGGTCCTGTGAAGGACAAGAAAAATCAGCCCCAGCATTTT. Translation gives CASGPVKDKKNQPQHF.

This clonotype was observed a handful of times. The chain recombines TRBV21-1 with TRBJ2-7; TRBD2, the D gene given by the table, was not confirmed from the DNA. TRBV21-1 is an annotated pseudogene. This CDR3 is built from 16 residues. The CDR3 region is CASSSGAILLSYEQYF. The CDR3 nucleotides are TGTGCCAGCAGTAGCGGGGCCATCCTTCTCTCCTACGAGCAGTACTTC.

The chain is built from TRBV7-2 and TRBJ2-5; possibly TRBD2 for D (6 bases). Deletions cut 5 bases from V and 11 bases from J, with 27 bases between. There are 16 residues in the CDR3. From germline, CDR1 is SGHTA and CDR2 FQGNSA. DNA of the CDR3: TGTGCCAGCAGCCCAGGCGGGGCTAGATGGGTGTCGGAGCAGTACTTC. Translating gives CASSPGGARWVSEQYF.

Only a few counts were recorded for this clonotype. The CDR3 loop reads CASSLGKGRGRFEAFF. CDR3 DNA sequence: TGTGCCAGCAGCTTAGGAAAAGGGCGAGGGAGGTTCGAGGCTTTCTTT. V usage is TRBV7-2 and J usage is TRBJ1-1; D is unclear. Germline CDR1 is SGHTA and CDR2 is FQGNSA. The CDR3 contains 16 residues. V shed 1 base and J shed 11 bases, with 23 bases lying between them.